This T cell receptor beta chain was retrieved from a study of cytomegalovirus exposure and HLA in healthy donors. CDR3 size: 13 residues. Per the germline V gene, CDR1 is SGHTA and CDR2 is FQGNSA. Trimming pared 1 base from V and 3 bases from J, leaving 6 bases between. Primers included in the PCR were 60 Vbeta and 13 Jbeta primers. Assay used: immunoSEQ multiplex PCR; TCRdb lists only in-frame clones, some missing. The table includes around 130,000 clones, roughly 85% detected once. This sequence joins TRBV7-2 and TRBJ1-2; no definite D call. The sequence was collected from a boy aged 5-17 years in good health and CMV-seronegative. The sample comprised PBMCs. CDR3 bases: TGTGCCAGCAGCTTAGAGAACTACTATGGCTACACCTTC. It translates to CASSLENYYGYTF.